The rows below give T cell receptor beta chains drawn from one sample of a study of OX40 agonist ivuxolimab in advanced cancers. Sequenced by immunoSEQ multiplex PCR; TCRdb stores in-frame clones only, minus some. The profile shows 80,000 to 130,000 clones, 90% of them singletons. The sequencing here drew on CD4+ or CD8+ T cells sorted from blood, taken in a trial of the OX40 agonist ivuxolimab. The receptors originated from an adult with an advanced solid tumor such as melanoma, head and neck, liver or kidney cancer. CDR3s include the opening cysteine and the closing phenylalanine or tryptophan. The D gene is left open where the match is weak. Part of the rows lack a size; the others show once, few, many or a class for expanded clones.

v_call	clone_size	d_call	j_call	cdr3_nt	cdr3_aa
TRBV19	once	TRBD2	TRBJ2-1	TGTGCCAGTAGTATGAATCTAGCGGGAGGGAAATTCTTC	CASSMNLAGGKFF
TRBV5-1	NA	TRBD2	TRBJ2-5	TGCGCCAGCAGCCTTCTAGGGACTAGCGGGATAGGTATCCAAGAGACCCAGTACTTC	CASSLLGTSGIGIQETQYF
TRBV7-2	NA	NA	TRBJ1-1	TGTGCCAGCAGCCCAGGCAGGGGGAACACTGAAGCTTTCTTT	CASSPGRGNTEAFF
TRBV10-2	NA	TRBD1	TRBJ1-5	TGCGCCAGCTCAGTCTCCACAGGGGCCAGCAATCAGCCCCAGCATTTT	CASSVSTGASNQPQHF
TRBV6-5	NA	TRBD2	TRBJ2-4	TGTGCCAGCAGTTCGGGGGGGACTGACGGCAAAAACATTCAGTACTTC	CASSSGGTDGKNIQYF
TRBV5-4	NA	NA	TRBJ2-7	TGTGCCAGCAGCTTGACTGGGGGGACCGAGCAGTACTTC	CASSLTGGTEQYF
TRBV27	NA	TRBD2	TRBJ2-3	TGTGCCAGCAGTTCCCCCCCCACTAGCGGCACAGATACGCAGTATTTT	CASSSPPTSGTDTQYF
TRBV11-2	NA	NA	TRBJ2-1	TGTGCCAGCAGCCCTTTCCAGAGCTCCTACAATGAGCAGTTCTTC	CASSPFQSSYNEQFF
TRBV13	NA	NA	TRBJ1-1	TGTGCCAGCAGAAGAAGGGGAAGCAGAATGAACACTGAAGCTTTCTTT	CASRRRGSRMNTEAFF
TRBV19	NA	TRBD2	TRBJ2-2	TGTGCCAGTGGCCGGCTAGCGGCCGGGGAGCTGTTTTTT	CASGRLAAGELFF
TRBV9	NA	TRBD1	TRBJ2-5	TGTGCCAGCAGCGTAGGACAGGGGGGAGAGACCCAGTACTTC	CASSVGQGGETQYF
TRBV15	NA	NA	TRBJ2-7	TGTGCCACCAGCAGAGATCCGACCCGGGGGGCGATCCCCTACGAGCAGTACTTC	CATSRDPTRGAIPYEQYF
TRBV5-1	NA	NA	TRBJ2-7	TGCGCCAGCAGCCCAGACACCTACGAGCAGTACTTC	CASSPDTYEQYF
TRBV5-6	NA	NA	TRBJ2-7	TGTGCCAGCAGCCCTGGAGTCCTTGCCTACGAGCAGTACTTC	CASSPGVLAYEQYF
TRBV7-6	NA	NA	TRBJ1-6	TGTGCCAGCAGCTCCGCGACAGGAAAACATAATTCACCCCTCCACTTT	CASSSATGKHNSPLHF
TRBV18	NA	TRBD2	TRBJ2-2	TGTGCCAGCTCACTCGGACTAGCGGGAGACACCGGGGAGCTGTTTTTT	CASSLGLAGDTGELFF
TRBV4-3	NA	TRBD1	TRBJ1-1	TGCGCCAGCAGCCAAGATTACAGGGGGGACACTGAAGCTTTCTTT	CASSQDYRGDTEAFF
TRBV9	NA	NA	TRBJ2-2	TGTGCCAGCAGCGTAATATCGAACACCGGGGAGCTGTTTTTT	CASSVISNTGELFF
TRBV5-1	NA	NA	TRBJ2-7	TGCGCCAGCAGCTGGAGGGAAGGGGACGAGCAGTACTTC	CASSWREGDEQYF
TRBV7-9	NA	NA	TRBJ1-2	TGTGCCAGCAGCTTCTCAAGCGGTGGCTACACCTTC	CASSFSSGGYTF
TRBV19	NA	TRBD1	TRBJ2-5	TGTGCCAGTAGTATAGTCCCAGGGGGCTCGGGAGAGACCCAGTACTTC	CASSIVPGGSGETQYF
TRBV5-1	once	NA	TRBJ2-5	TGCGCCAGCAGCTTGGGCGGGACCGGGGGCCCAGAGACCCAGTACTTC	CASSLGGTGGPETQYF
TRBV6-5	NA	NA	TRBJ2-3	TGTGCCAGCAGCTCGGGACTCGGCACAGATACGCAGTATTTT	CASSSGLGTDTQYF
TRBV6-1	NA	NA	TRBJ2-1	TGTGCCAGCAGGTTCGGTGAGCAGTTCTTC	CASRFGEQFF
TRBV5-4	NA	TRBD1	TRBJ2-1	TGTGCCAGCAGCCCAGGACAGGCTAGGAGCTCCTACAATGAGCAGTTCTTC	CASSPGQARSSYNEQFF
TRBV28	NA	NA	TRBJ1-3	TGTGCCAGCAGTTTAGCCGGAAACACCATATATTTT	CASSLAGNTIYF
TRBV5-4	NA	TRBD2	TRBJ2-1	TGTGCCAGCAGCTTGCTGGCGGGAGGGCCGGGCAATGAGCAGTTCTTC	CASSLLAGGPGNEQFF
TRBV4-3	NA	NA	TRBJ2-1	TGCGCCAGCAGCCTCCTAGGTTACAATGAGCAGTTCTTC	CASSLLGYNEQFF
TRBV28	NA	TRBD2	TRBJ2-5	TGTGCCAGCAGTTTTGGGACTAGCGGGAGAGTGGAGACCCAGTACTTC	CASSFGTSGRVETQYF
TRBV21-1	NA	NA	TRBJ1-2	TGTGCCAGCAAAACGGGGCGGCCCTATGGCTACACCTTC	CASKTGRPYGYTF
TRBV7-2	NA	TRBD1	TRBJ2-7	TGTGCCAGCAGCTTGACAGGGGACTACGAGCAGTACTTC	CASSLTGDYEQYF
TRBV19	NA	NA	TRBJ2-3	TGTGCCAGTACTTTACAGGGATTTACAGATACGCAGTATTTT	CASTLQGFTDTQYF
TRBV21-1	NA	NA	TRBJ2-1	TGTGCCAGCAGCAAATTAACTCGAACCTACAATGAGCAGTTCTTC	CASSKLTRTYNEQFF
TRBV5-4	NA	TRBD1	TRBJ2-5	TGTGCCAGCAGCTTGGCGGACAGGGGTCAAGAGACCCAGTACTTC	CASSLADRGQETQYF
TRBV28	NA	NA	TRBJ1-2	TGTGCCAGCAGTTTATGGCAGAACTATGGCTACACCTTC	CASSLWQNYGYTF
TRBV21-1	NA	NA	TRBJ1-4	TGTGCCAGCGATGGACAGGCGGCAACTAATGAAAAACTGTTTTTT	CASDGQAATNEKLFF
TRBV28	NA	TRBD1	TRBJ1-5	TGTGCCAGCAGTCCAGGGGGGGTTGAGCCCCAGCATTTT	CASSPGGVEPQHF
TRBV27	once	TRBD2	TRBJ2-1	TGTGCCAGCAGAAGTGTACGGGGGGGGGACTACGGAAAAAATGAGCAGTTCTTC	CASRSVRGGDYGKNEQFF
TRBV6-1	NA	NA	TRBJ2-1	TGTGCCAGCAGTATCATGGACAAGTACAATGAGCAGTTCTTC	CASSIMDKYNEQFF
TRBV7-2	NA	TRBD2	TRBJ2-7	TGTGCCAGCAGCTTAGCGCAAACTAGCGGGAGGGCCTCGTACGAGCAGTACTTC	CASSLAQTSGRASYEQYF
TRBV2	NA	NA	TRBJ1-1	TGTGCCAGCAGGGTCAGCGGCAGAATGAACACTGAAGCTTTCTTT	CASRVSGRMNTEAFF
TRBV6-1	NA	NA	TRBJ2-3	TGTGCCAGCAGTGAAGCAGACAGACCGCTGAGCACAGATACGCAGTATTTT	CASSEADRPLSTDTQYF
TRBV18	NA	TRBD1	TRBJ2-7	TGTGCCAGCTCAGCCGGGACAGGGGTCTCCTACGAGCAGTACTTC	CASSAGTGVSYEQYF
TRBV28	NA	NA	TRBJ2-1	TGTGCCAGCAGTAATAGCGGTTCCTACAATGAGCAGTTCTTC	CASSNSGSYNEQFF
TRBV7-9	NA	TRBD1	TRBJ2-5	TGTGCCAGCAGCCCCCGGACAGGGGGCTTAGAGACCCAGTACTTC	CASSPRTGGLETQYF
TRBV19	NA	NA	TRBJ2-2	TGTGCCAGTAGTATAGGCCGCGGAGGGAGCAGGAACACCGGGGAGCTGTTTTTT	CASSIGRGGSRNTGELFF
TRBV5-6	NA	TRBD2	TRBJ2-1	TGTGCCAGCGGACTAGCGGGGGTTAGCTCCTACAATGAGCAGTTCTTC	CASGLAGVSSYNEQFF
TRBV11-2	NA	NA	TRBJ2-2	TGTGCCAGCAGGCTTGCTGGGCCCGGGGAGCTGTTTTTT	CASRLAGPGELFF
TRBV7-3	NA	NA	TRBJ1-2	TGTGCCAGCAGCTTAATGGGCTATGGCTACACCTTC	CASSLMGYGYTF
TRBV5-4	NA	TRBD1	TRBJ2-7	TGTGCCAGCAGCCGGGGGACAGGGATATATCAGTACGAGCAGTACTTC	CASSRGTGIYQYEQYF
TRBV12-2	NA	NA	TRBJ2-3	TGTGCAAGTCGCTTTGGACAGGGTCCTTCGGTAACGCAGTATTTT	CASRFGQGPSVTQYF
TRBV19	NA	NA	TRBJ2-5	TGTGCCAGTAGTGCCGGGGGCAAAGAGACCCAGTACTTC	CASSAGGKETQYF